A selection of T cell receptor beta chains follows, all from one sample in a study of Graves' ophthalmopathy and Graves' hyperthyroidism. TCRdb redid the calling of the multiplex PCR reads with MiXCR, one entry per CDR3 protein. Among some 200,000 distinct CDR3 sequences listed, approximately 29% were seen once. Sequenced material: peripheral blood. These receptors came from a man aged 50 to 60 with Graves' ophthalmopathy. The CDR3 runs from the conserved cysteine through the conserved F or W. A D gene is named only where the DNA matches it firmly. Size is omitted from some rows. Given values are once, few, many or a class for expanded clones.

v_gene: TRBV12-3/TRBV12-4
abundance: .
j_gene: TRBJ1-1
d_gene: TRBD1
CDR3nt: TGTGCCAGCAGTTTAGAGGTGGACAGGTCTGAAGCTTTCTTT
CDR3aa: CASSLEVDRSEAFF

v_gene: TRBV10-3
abundance: many
j_gene: TRBJ2-6
d_gene: .
CDR3nt: TGTGCCATCAGGGGGCCTGGGGCCAACGTCCTGACTTTC
CDR3aa: CAIRGPGANVLTF

v_gene: TRBV6-4
abundance: many
j_gene: TRBJ2-2
d_gene: .
CDR3nt: TGTGCCAGCAGTGAACTAGGAGGGCCCGGGGAGCTGTTTTTT
CDR3aa: CASSELGGPGELFF

v_gene: TRBV12-3/TRBV12-4
abundance: .
j_gene: TRBJ1-1
d_gene: .
CDR3nt: TGTGCCAGCAGTTTAGGCCAGAACATGAACACTGAAGCTTTCTTT
CDR3aa: CASSLGQNMNTEAFF

v_gene: TRBV25-1
abundance: .
j_gene: TRBJ2-7
d_gene: .
CDR3nt: TGTGCCAGCAGTGAATCACCAGGGGACACCTACTCCTACGAGCAGTACTTC
CDR3aa: CASSESPGDTYSYEQYF

v_gene: TRBV6-1
abundance: .
j_gene: TRBJ2-2
d_gene: TRBD2
CDR3nt: TGTGCCAGCAGCGCCCGTAGCGGGAGGGACGGGGAGCTGTTTTTT
CDR3aa: CASSARSGRDGELFF

v_gene: TRBV28
abundance: many
j_gene: TRBJ2-5
d_gene: .
CDR3nt: TGTGCCAGCAGTTTGAGTGTGAGGGGGAGGGAGACCCAGTACTTC
CDR3aa: CASSLSVRGRETQYF

v_gene: TRBV19
abundance: many
j_gene: TRBJ2-5
d_gene: .
CDR3nt: TGTGCCAGCGGGTGGACCGGAGAGACCCAGTACTTC
CDR3aa: CASGWTGETQYF

v_gene: TRBV12-3/TRBV12-4
abundance: many
j_gene: TRBJ1-5
d_gene: .
CDR3nt: TGTGCCAGCAGTTTTATAGGGGACAATCAGCCCCAGCATTTT
CDR3aa: CASSFIGDNQPQHF

v_gene: TRBV20-1
abundance: many
j_gene: TRBJ2-7
d_gene: TRBD2
CDR3nt: TGCAGTGCTAAGACTAGCGGGAGCTCCTACGAGCAGTACTTC
CDR3aa: CSAKTSGSSYEQYF

v_gene: TRBV7-4
abundance: .
j_gene: TRBJ1-1
d_gene: .
CDR3nt: TGTGCCAGCAGCTTAGCGTTGTCATGGACCAAGGCTGAAGCTTTCTTT
CDR3aa: CASSLALSWTKAEAFF

v_gene: TRBV2
abundance: many
j_gene: TRBJ2-7
d_gene: .
CDR3nt: TGTGCCAGCAGTGTCGTCCGACACTACGAGCAGTACTTC
CDR3aa: CASSVVRHYEQYF

v_gene: TRBV7-9
abundance: many
j_gene: TRBJ2-2
d_gene: .
CDR3nt: TGTGCCAGCGGGTACAGGGACGCGAACACCGGGGAGCTGTTTTTT
CDR3aa: CASGYRDANTGELFF

v_gene: TRBV11-2
abundance: many
j_gene: TRBJ1-2
d_gene: .
CDR3nt: TGTGCCAGCAGCTTAGACGGTGCCTATGGCTACACCTTC
CDR3aa: CASSLDGAYGYTF